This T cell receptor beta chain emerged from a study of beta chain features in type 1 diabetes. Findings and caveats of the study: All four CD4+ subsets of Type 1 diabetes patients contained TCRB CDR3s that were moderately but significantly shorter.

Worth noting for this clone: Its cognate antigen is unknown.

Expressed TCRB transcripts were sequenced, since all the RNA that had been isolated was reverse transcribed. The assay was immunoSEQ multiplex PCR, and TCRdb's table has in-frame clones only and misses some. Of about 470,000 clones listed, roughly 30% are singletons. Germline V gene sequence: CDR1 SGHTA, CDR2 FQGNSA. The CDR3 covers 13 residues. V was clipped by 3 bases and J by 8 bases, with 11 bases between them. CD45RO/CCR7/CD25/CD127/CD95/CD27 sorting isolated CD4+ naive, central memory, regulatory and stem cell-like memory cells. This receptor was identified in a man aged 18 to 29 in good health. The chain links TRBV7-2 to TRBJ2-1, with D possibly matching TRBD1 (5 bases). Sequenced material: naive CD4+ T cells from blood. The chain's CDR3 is CASSFNRPDEQFF. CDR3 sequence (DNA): TGTGCCAGCAGCTTCAACAGGCCCGATGAGCAGTTCTTC.